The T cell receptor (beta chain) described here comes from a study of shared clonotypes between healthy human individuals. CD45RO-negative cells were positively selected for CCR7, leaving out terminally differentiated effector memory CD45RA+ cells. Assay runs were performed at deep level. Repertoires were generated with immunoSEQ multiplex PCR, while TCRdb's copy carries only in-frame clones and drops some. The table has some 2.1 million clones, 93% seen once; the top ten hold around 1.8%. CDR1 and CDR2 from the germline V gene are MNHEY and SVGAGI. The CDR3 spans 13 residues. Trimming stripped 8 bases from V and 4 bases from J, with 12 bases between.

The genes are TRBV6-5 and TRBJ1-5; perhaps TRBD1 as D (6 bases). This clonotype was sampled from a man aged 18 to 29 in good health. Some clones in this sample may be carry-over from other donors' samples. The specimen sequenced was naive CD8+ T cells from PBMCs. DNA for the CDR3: TGTGCCAGCGGGGAAGGGGGGAATCAGCCCCAGCATTTT. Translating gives CASGEGGNQPQHF.